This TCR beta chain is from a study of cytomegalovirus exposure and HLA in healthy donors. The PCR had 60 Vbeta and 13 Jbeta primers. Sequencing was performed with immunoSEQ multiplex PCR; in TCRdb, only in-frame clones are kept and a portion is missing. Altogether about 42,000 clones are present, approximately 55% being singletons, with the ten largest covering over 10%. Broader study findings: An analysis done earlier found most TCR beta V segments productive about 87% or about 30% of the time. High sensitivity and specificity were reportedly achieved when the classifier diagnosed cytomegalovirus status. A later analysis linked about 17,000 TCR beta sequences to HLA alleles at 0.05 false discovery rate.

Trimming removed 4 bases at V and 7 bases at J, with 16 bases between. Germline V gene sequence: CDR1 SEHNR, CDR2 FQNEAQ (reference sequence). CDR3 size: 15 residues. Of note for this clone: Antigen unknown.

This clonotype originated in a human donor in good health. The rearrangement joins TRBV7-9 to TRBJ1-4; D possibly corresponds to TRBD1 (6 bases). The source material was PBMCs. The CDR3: CASSSHRTGFEKLFF. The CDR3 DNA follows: TGTGCCAGCAGCTCCCACCGAACAGGGTTTGAAAAACTGTTTTTT.